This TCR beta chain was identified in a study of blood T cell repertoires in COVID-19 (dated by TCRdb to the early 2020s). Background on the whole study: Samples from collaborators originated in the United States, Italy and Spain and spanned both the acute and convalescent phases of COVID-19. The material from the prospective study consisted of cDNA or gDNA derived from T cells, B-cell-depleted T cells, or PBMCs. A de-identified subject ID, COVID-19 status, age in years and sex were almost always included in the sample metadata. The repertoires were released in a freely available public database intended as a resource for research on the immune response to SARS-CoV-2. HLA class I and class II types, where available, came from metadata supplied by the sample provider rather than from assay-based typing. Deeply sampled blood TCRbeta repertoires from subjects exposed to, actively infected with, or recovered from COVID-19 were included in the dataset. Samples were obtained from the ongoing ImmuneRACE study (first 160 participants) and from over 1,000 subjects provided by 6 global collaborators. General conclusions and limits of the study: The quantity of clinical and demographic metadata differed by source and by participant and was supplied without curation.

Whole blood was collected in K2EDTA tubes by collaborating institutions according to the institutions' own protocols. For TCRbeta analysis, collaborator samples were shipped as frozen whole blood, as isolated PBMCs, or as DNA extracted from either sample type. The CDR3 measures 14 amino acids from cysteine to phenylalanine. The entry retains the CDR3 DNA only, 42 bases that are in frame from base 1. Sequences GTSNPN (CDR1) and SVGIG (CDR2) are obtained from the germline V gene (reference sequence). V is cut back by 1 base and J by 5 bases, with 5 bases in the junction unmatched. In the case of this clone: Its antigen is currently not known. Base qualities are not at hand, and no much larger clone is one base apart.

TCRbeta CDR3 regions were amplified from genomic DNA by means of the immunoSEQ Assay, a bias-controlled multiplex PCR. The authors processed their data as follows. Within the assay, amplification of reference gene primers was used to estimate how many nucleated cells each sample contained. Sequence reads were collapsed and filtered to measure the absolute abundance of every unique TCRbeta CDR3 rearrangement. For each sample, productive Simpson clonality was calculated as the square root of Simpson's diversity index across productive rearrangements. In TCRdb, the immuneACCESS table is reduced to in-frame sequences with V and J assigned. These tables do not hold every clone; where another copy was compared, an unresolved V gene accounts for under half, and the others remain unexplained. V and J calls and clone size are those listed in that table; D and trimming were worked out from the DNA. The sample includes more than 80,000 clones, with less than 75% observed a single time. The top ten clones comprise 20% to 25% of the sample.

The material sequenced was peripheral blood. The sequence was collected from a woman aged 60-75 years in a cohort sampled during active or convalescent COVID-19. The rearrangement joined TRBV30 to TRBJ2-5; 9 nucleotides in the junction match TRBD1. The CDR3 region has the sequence CAWSGGTGWETQYF. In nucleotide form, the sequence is TGTGCCTGGAGTGGGGGGACAGGGTGGGAGACCCAGTACTTC. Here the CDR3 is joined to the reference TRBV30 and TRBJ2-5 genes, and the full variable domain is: SQTIHQWPATLVQPVGSPLSLECTVEGTSNPNLYWYRQAAGRGLQLLFYSVGIGQISSEVPQNLSASRPQDRQFILSSKKLLLSDSGFYLCAWSGGTGWETQYFGPGTRLLVL.